One and the same sample provided the 21 T cell receptor beta chains below, sequenced in a study of beta chain features in type 1 diabetes. The authors reverse transcribed all of the isolated RNA, so sequencing captured expressed TCRB transcripts. Generated by immunoSEQ multiplex PCR, the TCRdb table keeps only in-frame clones and is missing some. In the table there are roughly 250,000 clones, 7.5% to 10% of which are singletons. Sample: naive CD4+ T cells from blood. These receptors originate from a woman aged 18-29 years in good health.

The table lists this clone with a few counts. The V call is TRBV4-1, the J call TRBJ2-7, with 8 bases matching TRBD1. The germline V gene has CDR1 MGHRA and CDR2 YSYEKL. The V segment lost 2 bases and the J segment 2 bases; nucleotides outside the gene matches: 5. This CDR3 contains 15 residues. CDR3 DNA: TGCGCCAGCAGCCAAAGGACAGGGACGACCTACGAGCAGTACTTC. This translates into CASSQRTGTTYEQYF.

In this sample, this clone turned up a few times. The chain couples TRBV5-1 to TRBJ2-1, with 7 bases that match TRBD2. The CDR3 runs to 18 residues. In germline, CDR1 is SGHRS, CDR2 YFSETQ. Trimming removed 2 bases from V and 5 bases from J; junction bases left unmatched: 16. DNA of the CDR3: TGCGCCAGCAGCTTAGTAATCGGAAGGAGCGGGGATAACAATGAGCAGTTCTTC. Translating it yields CASSLVIGRSGDNNEQFF.

The chain has TRBV30 and TRBJ1-2; the D gene is possibly TRBD1 (5 bases). This CDR3 has 12 amino acids. Germline-derived CDR1 and CDR2 are GTSNPN and SVGIG (reference sequence). V was pared by 1 base and J by 5 bases, with 8 bases between. The CDR3 bases are TGTGCCTGGAGTGGACAGTTTTATGGCTACACCTTC. Translating it yields CAWSGQFYGYTF.

This clone was observed a handful of times. The chain uses TRBV15 and TRBJ2-7, with TRBD2 as a possible D gene (6 bases). The V end lost 1 base, the J end lost 1 base, and 14 bases lay between the germline ends. CDR1 is LNHNV and CDR2 is YYDKDF in the germline V gene (reference sequence). The CDR3 has 16 amino acids. CDR3 amino acids: CATSRVDRDLSYEQYF. CDR3 DNA sequence: TGTGCCACCAGCAGAGTAGACCGGGACTTGTCCTACGAGCAGTACTTC.

The V gene is TRBV27, the J gene TRBJ1-5; 8 bases agree with TRBD1. CDR1 is MNHEY, CDR2 SMNVEV, per germline (reference sequence). This CDR3 comprises 17 residues. Trimming removed 5 bases from V and 3 bases from J; junction bases left unmatched: 12. The CDR3, as DNA: TGTGCCAGCAGTCCCCTCGGACAGGGACGGATCAATCAGCCCCAGCATTTT. Amino acids: CASSPLGQGRINQPQHF.

The chain couples TRBV4-1 to TRBJ2-5, with 7 bases that match TRBD2. The CDR3 is made up of 17 amino acids. V shed 3 bases and J 2 bases; nucleotides not matched to a gene: 12. Germline loops: CDR1 MGHRA, CDR2 YSYEKL. CDR3 bases: TGCGCCAGCAGCCAGTTGCCCGGACTAGTCCTGCAAGAGACCCAGTACTTC. Amino acids: CASSQLPGLVLQETQYF.

This clone occurred a few times. The chain carries TRBV28 and TRBJ2-4; the D gene is possibly TRBD1 (6 bases). Trimming pared 6 bases from V and 3 bases from J, leaving 15 bases between. The CDR3 is 15 residues long. CDR1 and CDR2 (germline): MDHEN, SYDVKM. In nucleotides, the CDR3 is TGTGCCAGCAGCCTGGACAGTTTTAGCAAAAACATTCAGTACTTC. Amino acid sequence: CASSLDSFSKNIQYF. The full variable domain, in which reference TRBV28 and TRBJ2-4 provide the parts outside the CDR3, is DVKVTQSSRYLVKRTGEKVFLECVQDMDHENMFWYRQDPGLGLRLIYFSYDVKMKEKGDIPEGYSVSREKKERFSLILESASTNQTSMYLCASSLDSFSKNIQYFGAGTRLSVL.

The table lists this clone with a few counts. The gene calls are TRBV5-1 and TRBJ1-2; 11 positions match TRBD1. With 3 bases clipped from V and 8 bases from J, the junction kept 6 bases outside the gene matches. The CDR3 loop spans 14 amino acids. Germline CDR1 is SGHRS and CDR2 is YFSETQ. CDR3 DNA: TGCGCCAGCAGCTCAACGGACAGGGGGCGAGGCTACACCTTC. Encoded protein: CASSSTDRGRGYTF.

The chain employs TRBV18 and TRBJ2-3; no definite D call. Germline lookup yields CDR1 KGHSH and CDR2 LQKENI. The CDR3 length is 14 residues. Trimming took 3 bases from V and 1 from J, leaving 8 bases between them. DNA of the CDR3: TGTGCCAGCTCACCCCAAGGAGGCACAGATACGCAGTATTTT. Translation gives CASSPQGGTDTQYF. The full variable domain, its missing parts supplied by reference TRBV18 and TRBJ2-3, is NAGVMQNPRHLVRRRGQEARLRCSPMKGHSHVYWYRQLPEEGLKFMVYLQKENIIDESGMPKERFSAEFPKEGPSILRIQQVVRGDSAAYFCASSPQGGTDTQYFGPGTRLTVL.

The chain employs TRBV28 and TRBJ2-1; D may be TRBD1 (6 bases). Per the germline V gene, CDR1 is MDHEN and CDR2 is SYDVKM. V lost 4 bases and J lost 4, with 17 bases in between. CDR3 length: 16 residues. The DNA of the CDR3 is TGTGCCAGCAGTTCACACGGGGCAGGGGTATACAATGAGCAGTTCTTC. Translated: CASSSHGAGVYNEQFF.

The rearrangement links TRBV5-1 to TRBJ2-7; D is possibly TRBD2 (5 bases). Germline V gives CDR1 SGHRS, CDR2 YFSETQ. V lost 4 bases and J lost 0, with 11 bases in between. The CDR3 is 14 amino acids. CDR3 coding DNA: TGCGCCAGCAGCGGATTAGCGAACTCCTACGAGCAGTACTTC. Its translation: CASSGLANSYEQYF.

This clone was found a few times. The chain links TRBV27 to TRBJ2-7, with D perhaps TRBD1 (6 bases). Germline V gene lookup returns CDR1 MNHEY and CDR2 SMNVEV (reference sequence). V was trimmed by 1 base and J by 0 bases, leaving 13 bases between them. The CDR3 covers 16 residues. The CDR3 reads CASSLYSGASSYEQYF. CDR3 sequence (DNA): TGTGCCAGCAGTTTATATTCAGGGGCGAGCTCCTACGAGCAGTACTTC.

This clone has only a few counts. The rearrangement uses TRBV7-9 and TRBJ2-1; 11 bases line up with TRBD2. V lost 5 bases to trimming and J lost 9 bases; unmatched junction nucleotides: 9. The germline V gene encodes CDR1 SEHNR and CDR2 FQNEAQ (reference sequence). The CDR3 totals 15 residues. Here the CDR3 reads CASSILAGGPSEQFF. The CDR3 nucleotides read TGTGCCAGCAGCATATTAGCGGGAGGGCCCAGTGAGCAGTTCTTC.

V is TRBV28 and J is TRBJ2-6, with TRBD2 matching 7 bases. CDR1 is MDHEN, CDR2 SYDVKM, per germline. V shed 2 bases, J shed 2 bases, and the junction held 9 bases outside the gene matches. This CDR3 has 18 amino acids. CDR3 residues: CASSLKGLGGAGANVLTF. Written as DNA, the CDR3 is TGTGCCAGCAGTTTAAAGGGACTGGGGGGGGCTGGGGCCAACGTCCTGACTTTC.

The chain carries TRBV19 and TRBJ2-2; tentative D call: TRBD2 (5 bases). CDR1 is LNHDA and CDR2 is SQIVND in the germline V gene (reference sequence). Trimming took off 2 bases at V and 3 bases at J, with 16 bases between the two ends. This CDR3 has 17 residues. The CDR3 DNA follows: TGTGCCAGTAGTATACCCTTCGGGATCGCGGACACCGGGGAGCTGTTTTTT. Its protein is CASSIPFGIADTGELFF.

This rearrangement joins TRBV7-6 to TRBJ1-2, with 10 bases aligning to TRBD1. This CDR3 contains 14 residues. Germline V CDR1 and CDR2: SGHVS, FNYEAQ. The V segment lost 2 bases and the J segment 8 bases; nucleotides outside the gene matches: 5. The CDR3 DNA reads TGTGCCAGCAGCTTAACCGGGACAGGGGAAGGCTACACCTTC. It translates to CASSLTGTGEGYTF. Supplemented by reference TRBV7-6 and TRBJ1-2, the full variable domain reads GAGVSQSPRYKVTKRGQDVALRCDPISGHVSLYWYRQALGQGPEFLTYFNYEAQQDKSGLPNDRFSAERPEGSISTLTIQRTEQRDSAMYRCASSLTGTGEGYTFGSGTRLTVV.

The chain is built from TRBV4-1 and TRBJ1-1; TRBD1 is a possible D gene (6 bases). CDR1 MGHRA and CDR2 YSYEKL come from the germline V gene. The CDR3 totals 16 residues. The germline V and J ends were trimmed by 1 base and 8 bases, with 20 bases remaining between them. The CDR3 here is CASSQAGGPKDREAFF. The DNA of the CDR3 is TGCGCCAGCAGCCAAGCGGGGGGGCCTAAGGACCGGGAAGCTTTCTTT.

The rearrangement uses TRBV19 and TRBJ2-7, with 9 bases matching TRBD1. V lost 4 bases to trimming and J lost 5 bases; unmatched junction nucleotides: 9. Germline V lookup: CDR1 LNHDA, CDR2 SQIVND (reference sequence). The CDR3 is made up of 15 amino acids. CDR3 loop: CASSTGQGWENEQYF. The CDR3 nucleotides are TGTGCCAGTAGTACAGGACAGGGGTGGGAGAACGAGCAGTACTTC.

The chain is built from TRBV6-5 and TRBJ2-7, with 8 bases matching TRBD1. The CDR3 has 15 amino acids. Germline V lookup: CDR1 MNHEY, CDR2 SVGAGI. Trimming at V came to 4 bases and at J to 2 bases, leaving 7 bases not matched to a gene. The CDR3 is CASSFSGGWPYEQYF. In nucleotides, the CDR3 is TGTGCCAGCAGTTTCTCAGGGGGCTGGCCCTACGAGCAGTACTTC.

This chain links TRBV6-1 with TRBJ2-7; 8 bases map to TRBD1. The CDR3 runs 14 residues. V gave up 10 bases and J gave up 9 bases; unmatched junction bases: 17. Per the germline V gene, CDR1 is MNHNS and CDR2 is SASEGT. The CDR3: CATGNLIWTGLQYF. CDR3 DNA: TGTGCCACCGGAAATCTTATTTGGACAGGGTTGCAGTACTTC.

The V and J genes are TRBV19 and TRBJ2-2; a possible D gene is TRBD1 (5 bases). The CDR3 is made up of 16 amino acids. Germline V gene sequence: CDR1 LNHDA, CDR2 SQIVND (reference sequence). The V end lost 5 bases, the J end lost 9 bases, and 22 bases lay between the germline ends. This chain's CDR3 is CASSPPVGTQGRELFF. The CDR3 DNA reads TGTGCCAGTAGTCCCCCCGTCGGCACCCAGGGCCGGGAGCTGTTTTTT.